The rows below give T cell receptor beta chains drawn from one sample of a study of lymphopenia after photon versus proton radiotherapy. Method: immunoSEQ multiplex PCR; TCRdb's copy keeps in-frame clones and lacks some. The table includes some 15,000 clones, 80% to 90% detected once. Specimen: peripheral blood, collected from a patient treated with proton-based radiotherapy. These receptors were obtained from a man aged 70 or older with pancreatic cancer. CDR3s include the opening cysteine and the closing phenylalanine or tryptophan. The D gene is left open where the match is weak. Clone size is stated in some rows and not others, as once, few, many or a class when expanded.

d_call j_call clone_size v_call cdr3_nt cdr3_aa
TRBD2 TRBJ2-4 NA TRBV5-1 TGCGCCAGCAGCTCTGGACTAGCGGGGGGCCCGTTAGCCAAAAACATTCAGTACTTC CASSSGLAGGPLAKNIQYF
NA TRBJ1-2 NA TRBV4-1 TGCGCCAGCAGCCAAGAGCGGGACACTTATGGCTACACCTTC CASSQERDTYGYTF
TRBD2 TRBJ2-3 NA TRBV7-9 TGTGCCAGCAGCTGGACTAGCGGGTCTTCAGATACGCAGTATTTT CASSWTSGSSDTQYF
NA TRBJ2-7 once TRBV27 TGTGCCAGCAGTTTATACGGGCGGAGGTCCTACGAGCAGTACTTC CASSLYGRRSYEQYF
NA TRBJ1-2 NA TRBV29-1 TGCAGCGTTGAAAGGGACAAGGTGCGGCGCGGCTACACCTTC CSVERDKVRRGYTF
TRBD2 TRBJ2-3 NA TRBV5-1 TGCGCCAGCAGCTTGGGACTAGCGGGAGCCCTCAGCACAGATACGCAGTATTTT CASSLGLAGALSTDTQYF
NA TRBJ2-5 NA TRBV11-3 TGTGCCAGCAGCGGTCGGCATCAGGGCCAAGAGACCCAGTACTTC CASSGRHQGQETQYF
TRBD1 TRBJ1-4 NA TRBV7-9 TGTGCCAGCAGCTTGGTGACAGGGGTTTGGACTAATGAAAAACTGTTTTTT CASSLVTGVWTNEKLFF
TRBD1 TRBJ2-7 NA TRBV19 TGTGCCAGTAGTGGGGACAGGCTAAACCGCTACGAGCAGTACTTC CASSGDRLNRYEQYF
TRBD1 TRBJ1-2 few TRBV30 TGTGCCTGGAGTGTACGGACAGGGGTCCTTGACTATGGCTACACCTTC CAWSVRTGVLDYGYTF
TRBD2 TRBJ2-7 NA TRBV19 TGTGCCAGTAGTAGATCCGGGACTAGAAGCTCCTACGAGCAGTACTTC CASSRSGTRSSYEQYF
TRBD1 TRBJ2-7 NA TRBV18 TGTGCCAGCTCACCCACCGGGACAGGGTCGGAGCAGTACTTC CASSPTGTGSEQYF
TRBD2 TRBJ2-1 NA TRBV9 TGTGCCAGCAGCCTAGGGACTAGCGCCTACAATGAGCAGTTCTTC CASSLGTSAYNEQFF
NA TRBJ1-2 NA TRBV7-3 TGTGCCAGCAGCCTCCGGGAGGGCTATGGCTACACCTTC CASSLREGYGYTF
TRBD1 TRBJ1-1 NA TRBV6-6 TGTGCCAGTAGACAGGGGATGAACACTGAAGCTTTCTTT CASRQGMNTEAFF
TRBD1 TRBJ1-2 NA TRBV4-1 TGCGCCAGCAGCCTCCGGACAGGGTATGGCTACACCTTC CASSLRTGYGYTF
TRBD2 TRBJ2-2 NA TRBV19 TGTGCCAGTAGTATTAGCGGGAGTGGCACCGGGGAGCTGTTTTTT CASSISGSGTGELFF
NA TRBJ1-1 NA TRBV30 TGTGCCTGGACCTCAATGGAAAACACGAACACTGAAGCTTTCTTT CAWTSMENTNTEAFF
NA TRBJ1-2 NA TRBV10-2 TGCGCCAGCAGTGATAACAGTCGATTTGGGTATGGCTACACCTTC CASSDNSRFGYGYTF
NA TRBJ1-3 NA TRBV5-1 TGCGCCAGCAGCCGGGGCGGGACGGACGACAACTCTGGAAACACCATATATTTT CASSRGGTDDNSGNTIYF
NA TRBJ1-4 NA TRBV11-2 TGTGCCAGCAGCTTTCATGAAAAACTGTTTTTT CASSFHEKLFF
TRBD2 TRBJ2-1 NA TRBV7-2 TGTGCCAGCAGCTTAGCCCGCCCGGGCGGGAGTGAGCAGTTCTTC CASSLARPGGSEQFF
NA TRBJ1-3 NA TRBV5-1 TGCGCCAGCAGCCCGGGGGACTCTGGAAACACCATATATTTT CASSPGDSGNTIYF
NA TRBJ1-2 once TRBV29-1 TGCAGCGGAGGGGCACTCGGCTATGGCTACACCTTC CSGGALGYGYTF
NA TRBJ1-2 NA TRBV4-1 TGCGCCAGCAGCCCCCGTGCGGCAGGAGGTCTCTATGGCTACACCTTC CASSPRAAGGLYGYTF
NA TRBJ1-2 NA TRBV5-1 TGCGCCAGCAGCGCAGTCGCAGGAGATGATGGCTACACCTTC CASSAVAGDDGYTF
TRBD2 TRBJ2-1 NA TRBV9 TGTGCCAGCAGCGTAGGAGGTAGCGGGATTAGGTATGAGCAGTTCTTC CASSVGGSGIRYEQFF
NA TRBJ1-3 NA TRBV4-1 TGCGCCAGCAGCCAGAACCCCCCCGGGGTCTCTGGAAACACCATATATTTT CASSQNPPGVSGNTIYF
NA TRBJ2-1 NA TRBV28 TGTGCCAGCAGCTCGGGGGCTAGTGAGCAGTTCTTC CASSSGASEQFF
NA TRBJ2-2 NA TRBV5-1 TGCGCCAGCAGCTTGGGGCAGATAACGAACACCGGGGAGCTGTTTTTT CASSLGQITNTGELFF
NA TRBJ2-5 NA TRBV11-2 TGTGCCAGCAGCTTACGTACGCCAGGGGAGACCCAGTACTTC CASSLRTPGETQYF
NA TRBJ2-1 NA TRBV9 TGTGCCAGCAGCCGGGGACTGGACGCCTACAATGAGCAGTTCTTC CASSRGLDAYNEQFF
TRBD1 TRBJ1-1 NA TRBV19 TGTGCCAGTAGCGACACAGGGGATACTGAAGCTTTCTTT CASSDTGDTEAFF
NA TRBJ2-1 NA TRBV5-1 TGCGCCAGCAGTCCAACTGCGGGCCGTCGGCAGTTCTTC CASSPTAGRRQFF